This T cell receptor (beta chain) was recorded in a study of graft-versus-host responses after intestinal transplantation. Whole-study context: Transplantation in recipients was multivisceral, liver-intestinal, or isolated intestinal. All recipients got anti-thymocyte globulin induction, then tacrolimus and steroids for about three years. Overall study findings and caveats: Some GvH clones appeared in ileal mucosa or blood before recipient bone marrow. The highest levels of circulating GvH clones went along with early declines in HvG clones after transplant.

Sequenced by immunoSEQ multiplex PCR; TCRdb stores in-frame clones only, minus some. This table has 100,000 or so clones, more than 85% appearing once. V was clipped by 5 bases and J by 2 bases; unmatched bases: 7. Germline-derived CDR1 and CDR2 are SGHTA and FQGTGA. This CDR3 has 15 residues. As to this clone: The antigen is not known.

The V and J genes are TRBV7-3 and TRBJ2-5; 8 bases match TRBD2. Specimen: unstimulated CD4+ T cells sorted from spleen or lymph node cells, collected before transplant. The sequence was collected from a human donor who was the organ donor for an intestinal transplant. The CDR3 sequence: CASSPGGGRQETQYF. For the CDR3, the DNA is TGTGCCAGCAGCCCGGGAGGGGGGCGGCAAGAGACCCAGTACTTC.